This T cell receptor (beta chain) derives from a study of blood T cell repertoires in COVID-19. This table comes from immunoSEQ multiplex PCR, and its TCRdb copy is limited to in-frame clones, with some not included. The table has approximately 210,000 clones, more than 75% seen once. After removal of 5 bases from V and 6 bases from J, the junction contained 9 bases not matched to a gene. This CDR3 has 14 residues. Germline CDR1 is SGDLS and CDR2 is YYNGEE. Cohorts were assigned according to the clinical history that participants reported. This receptor was taken from a man younger than 40 in a cohort exposed to, infected with or recovered from COVID-19 (not recorded which). Sequenced material: PBMCs or T cells enriched from blood (not recorded which). The chain combines TRBV9 with TRBJ2-7; 9 bases line up with TRBD2. The DNA for the CDR3 is TGTGCCAGCAGGTTCAAGGGACTAGCCAGCGAGCAGTACTTC. It codes for CASRFKGLASEQYF.